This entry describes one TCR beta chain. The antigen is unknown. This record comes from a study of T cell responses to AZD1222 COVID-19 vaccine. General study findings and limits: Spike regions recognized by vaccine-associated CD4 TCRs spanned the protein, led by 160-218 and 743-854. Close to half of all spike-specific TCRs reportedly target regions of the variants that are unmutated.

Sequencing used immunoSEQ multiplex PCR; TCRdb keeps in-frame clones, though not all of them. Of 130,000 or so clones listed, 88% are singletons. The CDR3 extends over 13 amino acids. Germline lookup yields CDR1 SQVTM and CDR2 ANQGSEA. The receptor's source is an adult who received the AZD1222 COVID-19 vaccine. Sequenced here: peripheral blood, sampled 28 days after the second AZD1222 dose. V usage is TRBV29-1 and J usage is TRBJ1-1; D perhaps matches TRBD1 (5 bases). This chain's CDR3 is CRAGADSNTEAFF. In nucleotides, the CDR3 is TGCAGAGCTGGGGCGGATTCGAACACTGAAGCTTTCTTT. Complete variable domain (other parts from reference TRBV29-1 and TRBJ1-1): SAVISQKPSRDICQRGTSLTIQCQVDSQVTMMFWYRQQPGQSLTLIATANQGSEATYESGFVIDKFPISRPNLTFSTLTVSNMSPEDSSIYLCRAGADSNTEAFFGQGTRLTVV.